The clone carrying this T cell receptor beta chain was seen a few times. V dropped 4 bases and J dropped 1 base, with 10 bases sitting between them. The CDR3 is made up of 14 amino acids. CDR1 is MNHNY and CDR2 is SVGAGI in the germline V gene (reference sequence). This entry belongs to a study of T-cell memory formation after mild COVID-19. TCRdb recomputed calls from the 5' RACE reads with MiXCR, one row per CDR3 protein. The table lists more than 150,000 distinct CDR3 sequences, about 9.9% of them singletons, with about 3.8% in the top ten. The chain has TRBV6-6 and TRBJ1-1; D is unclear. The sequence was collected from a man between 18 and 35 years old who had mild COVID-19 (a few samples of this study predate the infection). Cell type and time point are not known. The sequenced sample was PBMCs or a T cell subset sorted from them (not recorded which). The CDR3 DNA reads TGTGCCAGCAGTTCCCAATCGGCGAACACTGAAGCTTTCTTT. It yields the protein CASSSQSANTEAFF.